Ten or more counts support the clone carrying this TCR beta chain. CDR1 SGHDN and CDR2 FVKESK come from the germline V gene. The CDR3 length is 14 residues. The V end lost 5 bases, the J end lost 5 bases, and 13 bases lay between the germline ends. This record comes from a study of T-cell reconstitution after alpha-beta-depleted transplantation in children. Unique molecular identifiers featured in how the TCRbeta library was prepared. TCRdb reprocessed the PCR reads with MiXCR, giving one entry per CDR3 protein. The repertoire holds roughly 420,000 distinct CDR3 sequences, with around 16% as singletons.

Sample: PBMCs, mostly from graft donor cells, taken 360 days after TCRalphabeta/CD19-depleted stem cell transplant. This TCR came from a boy in the first two years of life who had a stem cell transplant for Wiskott-Aldrich syndrome, so the T cells may come from the graft donor. The J gene is TRBJ2-1, the V gene TRBV14; D assignment may be TRBD1 or TRBD2 (5 bases each). The CDR3 is CASSLWGRNNEQFF. DNA for the CDR3: TGTGCCAGCAGCTTATGGGGGAGAAACAATGAGCAGTTCTTC.